The text below deals with one T cell receptor (beta chain). Antigen: not known. Since no conserved phenylalanine or tryptophan closes the CDR3, a read error is the likely cause. The CDR3 loop spans 15 amino acids. Germline-derived CDR1 and CDR2 are SGHAT and FQNNGV. V dropped 4 bases and J dropped 1 base, with 10 bases sitting between them. The record originates from a study of T cells in Graves' hyperthyroidism and ophthalmopathy. Findings and caveats of the study: Most thyroid clonotypes expanded above 0.001 appeared in blood too.

Any patient presenting with uncontrolled infection, other autoimmune disease, pregnancy or lactation was left out. Diagnoses rested on clinical symptoms, serum thyroxine and TRAb, thyroid ultrasound and orbital computed tomography. The source material, RNA transcripts, was used to amplify TCR beta CDR3 regions. The TCR CDR3 first-round RT-PCR relied on the HTBI primer set. TCRdb independently ran MiXCR on the multiplex PCR reads; one entry per CDR3 protein. This sample has hundreds of thousands of distinct CDR3 sequences, with around 20% found just once. The sequencing input was blood. The TCR sequence derives from a man aged 25 to 40 with Graves' ophthalmopathy. The chain uses TRBV11-2 and TRBJ2-2, with D possibly TRBD1 on 5 matching bases. In nucleotides, the CDR3 is TGTGCCAGCAGCTCTACTACAGGGAACACCGGGGAGCTGTTTCTT. This sequence encodes CASSSTTGNTGELFL.